This TCR beta chain was observed in a study of control samples from healthy donors and cancer patients (dated by TCRdb to the early 2020s). A note on this clone: This clone's antigen is unknown. Nothing much larger sits one base from this clone, and base qualities are not available.

Reading the germline V gene gives CDR1 SGHTA and CDR2 FQGNSA. V is pared back by 2 bases and J by 1 base, with 5 bases lying between the germline termini. The CDR3, from cysteine to phenylalanine, totals 13 residues. Only the CDR3 DNA stays, 39 bases, in frame from base 1. The receptor library was made with the immunoSEQ multiplex PCR assay. In its TCRdb copy, this immuneACCESS table keeps in-frame sequences only and misses some clones. Where compared with another copy, unresolved V genes explain less than half of these, and the others have no known cause. For this sample there are approximately 89,000 clones; around 87% appear just once. 20% of the sample goes to the ten largest clones.

This receptor was identified in a man aged 50 to 60 in good health. This chain joins TRBV7-2 to TRBJ1-1; no confident D gene assignment can be made. Sequencing was performed on blood. CDR3 loop: CASSLRQNTEAFF. The DNA sequence follows: TGTGCCAGCAGCTTACGGCAGAACACTGAAGCTTTCTTT.